This is a list of T cell receptor beta chains from one sample in a study of blood T cell repertoires in COVID-19. TCRdb's copy holds only in-frame clones and misses some; the assay was immunoSEQ multiplex PCR. The sample has about 160,000 clones, around 84% seen once. The specimen sequenced was peripheral blood. Receptors were obtained from a man in his 70s with acute or convalescent COVID-19. Each CDR3 is given with its conserved first and last residue. A D gene is named only where the DNA matches it firmly. Clone size is shown for a subset of rows, as once, few, many or a class of expanded clone.

d_call	clone_size	v_call	cdr3_length	j_call	cdr3_nt	cdr3_aa
.	once	TRBV5-1	13	TRBJ2-5	TGCGCCAGCAGCTTGCAGGTGGGAGAGACCCAGTACTTC	CASSLQVGETQYF
TRBD1	.	TRBV14	17	TRBJ1-2	TGTGCCAGCAGCCAAGCGTACAGCAGGACAGGGTATTATGGCTACACCTTC	CASSQAYSRTGYYGYTF
TRBD1	.	TRBV5-4	15	TRBJ2-7	TGTGCCAGCAGCTCCCAGGACAGGGGTGGGTACGAGCAGTACTTC	CASSSQDRGGYEQYF
.	.	TRBV6-5	15	TRBJ2-3	TGTGCCAGCAGGGTTGACGGAGGCCTCACAGATACGCAGTATTTT	CASRVDGGLTDTQYF
TRBD2	.	TRBV2	14	TRBJ2-5	TGTGCCAGCAGTGAAGAACGGGGGGGGATGACCCAGTACTTC	CASSEERGGMTQYF
TRBD2	few	TRBV9	16	TRBJ2-5	TGTGCCAGCAGCCCGCGGGGGGGCCCGGTTCAAGAGACCCAGTACTTC	CASSPRGGPVQETQYF
.	.	TRBV19	13	TRBJ1-1	TGTGCCAGTAATTTCGGGGGGCAGGATGAAGCTTTCTTT	CASNFGGQDEAFF
.	.	TRBV19	13	TRBJ1-1	TGTGCCAGTAGGAGTACAGCTAACACTGAAGCTTTCTTT	CASRSTANTEAFF
TRBD2	.	TRBV7-2	14	TRBJ2-1	TGTGCCAGCAGCAGGACTAGCGGGAGGAATGAGCAGTTCTTC	CASSRTSGRNEQFF
TRBD2	few	TRBV6-1	16	TRBJ2-7	TGTGCCAGCAGTGACGGTGGTGCGGGAGGTCGGAGGGAGCAGTACTTC	CASSDGGAGGRREQYF
.	.	TRBV21-1	19	TRBJ2-7	TGTGCCAGCCCGTCTCCTTCGGATCCGCATATGCAACAGACCTACGAGCAGTACTTC	CASPSPSDPHMQQTYEQYF
TRBD1	.	TRBV19	15	TRBJ1-4	TGTGCCAGTAGTGTAAGACAGGGATATAATGAAAAACTGTTTTTT	CASSVRQGYNEKLFF
TRBD1	.	TRBV5-1	17	TRBJ1-5	TGCGCCAGCAGCTTGCAACCCGGGACAGAGGAGGGTCAGCCCCAGCATTTT	CASSLQPGTEEGQPQHF
.	.	TRBV6-5	14	TRBJ2-3	TGTGCCAGCGGTATGACTAGATCAACAGATACGCAGTATTTT	CASGMTRSTDTQYF
TRBD1	once	TRBV3-1/TRBV3-2	16	TRBJ2-3	TGTGCCAGCAGCCAAGAAAGGGGGACAGGCACAGATACGCAGTATTTT	CASSQERGTGTDTQYF
.	.	TRBV6-5	14	TRBJ1-1	TGTGCCAGCAGACCCATCGACCCTAGCACTGAAGCTTTCTTT	CASRPIDPSTEAFF
.	.	TRBV7-9	13	TRBJ2-2	TGTGCCAGCAGCTTATCGCAGGGCGGGGAGCTGTTTTTT	CASSLSQGGELFF
.	.	TRBV21-1	15	TRBJ1-2	TGTGCCAGCAGCAAAGGCCCGGACTCGGGCTATGGCTACACCTTC	CASSKGPDSGYGYTF
.	.	TRBV12-3/TRBV12-4	13	TRBJ1-5	TGTGCCAGCTCTAGGGACAAAGATCAGCCCCAGCATTTT	CASSRDKDQPQHF
.	.	TRBV19	15	TRBJ2-7	TGTGCCAGTAGTATGCGGGGGCAGGTCAACTACGAGCAGTACTTC	CASSMRGQVNYEQYF
TRBD1	.	TRBV5-4	15	TRBJ2-5	TGTGCCAGCAGCTGGACAGGGGGGTCCCAAGAGACCCAGTACTTC	CASSWTGGSQETQYF
TRBD2	.	TRBV7-2	14	TRBJ2-3	TGTGCCAGCAGAACTAGCGGAGGCACAGATACGCAGTATTTT	CASRTSGGTDTQYF
TRBD1	.	TRBV5-5	14	TRBJ1-1	TGTGCCAGCAGCTCGGGACAGTGGAACACTGAAGCTTTCTTT	CASSSGQWNTEAFF